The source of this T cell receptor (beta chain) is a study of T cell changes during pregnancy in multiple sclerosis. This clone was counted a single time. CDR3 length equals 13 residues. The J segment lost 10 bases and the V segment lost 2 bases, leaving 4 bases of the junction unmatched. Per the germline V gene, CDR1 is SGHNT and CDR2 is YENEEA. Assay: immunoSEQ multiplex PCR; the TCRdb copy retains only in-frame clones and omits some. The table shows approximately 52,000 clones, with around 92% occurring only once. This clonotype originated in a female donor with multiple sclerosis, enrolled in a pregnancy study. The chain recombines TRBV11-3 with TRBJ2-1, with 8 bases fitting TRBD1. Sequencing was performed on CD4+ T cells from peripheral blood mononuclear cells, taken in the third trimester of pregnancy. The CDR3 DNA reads TGTGCCAGCAGCTTACACCAGGGGGCCGAGCAGTTCTTC. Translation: CASSLHQGAEQFF. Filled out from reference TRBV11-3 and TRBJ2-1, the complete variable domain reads EAGVVQSPRYKIIEKKQPVAFWCNPISGHNTLYWYLQNLGQGPELLIRYENEEAVDDSQLPKDRFSAERLKGVDSTLKIQPAELGDSAVYLCASSLHQGAEQFFGPGTRLTVL.